These 23 T cell receptor beta chains were all obtained from the same sample, sequenced in a study of T cell changes during pregnancy in multiple sclerosis. Profiled with immunoSEQ multiplex PCR; TCRdb holds only in-frame clones, not every one. The table lists 75,000 to 100,000 clones, roughly 91% of them singletons. The sequencing here drew on peripheral blood, taken after pregnancy. The receptors originated from a female donor in good health, enrolled as a control in a pregnancy study.

The V call is TRBV4-3, the J call TRBJ1-2; 10 bases map to TRBD1. The CDR3 contains 13 residues. V shed 4 bases, J shed 6 bases, and the junction held 2 bases outside the gene matches. Germline V gives CDR1 LGHNA, CDR2 YSLEER. The CDR3 region has the DNA TGCGCCAGCAGCCTCGGGACAGGGGATGGCTACACCTTC. It encodes CASSLGTGDGYTF.

V usage is TRBV5-6 and J usage is TRBJ2-2; the match to TRBD2 covers 7 bases. Trimming took 4 bases from V and 8 from J; bases not matched to a gene: 14. Germline-derived CDR1 and CDR2 are SGHDT and YYEEEE. The CDR3 extends over 16 amino acids. CDR3 coding DNA: TGTGCCAGCAGCCCCCTGGGGGGGGGTCCTCCGGGGGAGCTGTTTTTT. Encoded protein: CASSPLGGGPPGELFF.

This chain joins TRBV27 and TRBJ1-2; 9 bases match TRBD1. From germline, CDR1 is MNHEY and CDR2 SMNVEV (reference sequence). With V trimmed by 7 bases and J by 6 bases, 3 bases remained unmatched. The CDR3 is 12 amino acids. CDR3 coding DNA: TGTGCCAGCATGGACAGGGGAAATGGCTACACCTTC. Its protein product is CASMDRGNGYTF.

The chain recombines TRBV27 with TRBJ1-1, with a possible D match to TRBD1 (6 bases). This CDR3 contains 15 residues. Germline CDR1 is MNHEY and CDR2 is SMNVEV (reference sequence). V lost 1 base to trimming and J lost 2 bases, with 11 bases between them. CDR3 residues: CASSLLRGYNTEAFF. The CDR3 region has the DNA TGTGCCAGCAGTTTATTGAGGGGGTATAACACTGAAGCTTTCTTT.

The chain carries TRBV13 and TRBJ1-5; D is unresolved. The CDR3 totals 13 residues. The germline CDR1 and CDR2 sequences are PRHDT and FYEKMQ (reference sequence). The germline V and J ends were trimmed by 3 bases and 4 bases, with 7 bases remaining between them. Written as DNA, the CDR3 is TGTGCCAGCAGCTTTGGCCGTAATCAGCCCCAGCATTTT. Protein product: CASSFGRNQPQHF.

The gene calls are TRBV5-1 and TRBJ1-2; 8 bases agree with TRBD1. The CDR3 is 12 amino acids. Per the germline V gene, CDR1 is SGHRS and CDR2 is YFSETQ. Germline trimming cut 5 bases from V and 6 bases from J; bases unmatched to any gene: 3. CDR3 in DNA: TGCGCCAGCAGTAACAGGGGGGATGGCTACACCTTC. This encodes CASSNRGDGYTF.

In its sample, this clone was seen once. The chain is built from TRBV4-1 and TRBJ2-3; 10 positions agree with TRBD2. Losses at the gene ends were 7 bases for V and 7 bases for J; bases not matched to a gene: 8. The CDR3 runs to 14 residues. Germline V gene sequence: CDR1 MGHRA, CDR2 YSYEKL. CDR3 sequence: CASTPSGGVNTQYF. The DNA of the CDR3 is TGCGCCAGCACCCCCAGCGGGGGGGTCAATACGCAGTATTTT.

The chain has TRBV29-1 and TRBJ2-4; 12 nucleotides agree with TRBD1. V shed 7 bases and J 16 bases; nucleotides not matched to a gene: 14. The germline gives CDR1 SQVTM, CDR2 ANQGSEA. The CDR3 is 13 residues long. The CDR3 region has the DNA TGCAGCGCTGACCCAGGGACAGGGGGCGACCTATACTTC. It encodes CSADPGTGGDLYF.

This sequence joins TRBV15 and TRBJ1-2, with 7 bases identical to TRBD1. This CDR3 is 15 amino acids long. Germline assignment: CDR1 LNHNV and CDR2 YYDKDF (reference sequence). Trimming at V came to 6 bases and at J to 0 bases, leaving 7 bases not matched to a gene. Written as DNA, the CDR3 is TGTGCCACCAGTACTCCGGGACAGACTAACTATGGCTACACCTTC. It codes for CATSTPGQTNYGYTF.

The chain links TRBV7-6 to TRBJ1-2; D is unresolved. The V end lost 1 base, the J end lost 6 bases, and 15 bases lay between the germline ends. The CDR3 is made up of 15 amino acids. Germline values: CDR1 SGHVS, CDR2 FNYEAQ. The CDR3 loop reads CASSLGSGILHGYTF. CDR3 nucleotides: TGTGCCAGCAGCTTAGGGAGCGGGATCTTGCATGGCTACACCTTC.

The chain has TRBV11-3 and TRBJ2-5, with unresolved D. Germline-derived CDR1 and CDR2 are SGHNT and YENEEA. The CDR3 sequence is 14 residues long. V lost 1 base and J lost 1, with 7 bases in between. The CDR3 DNA is TGTGCCAGCAGCTTAGGAGGCCCCCAAGAGACCCAGTACTTC. The encoded protein is CASSLGGPQETQYF.

The V gene is TRBV2, the J gene TRBJ2-7; tentative D call: TRBD1 (6 bases). The CDR3 spans 14 residues. Trimming took off 2 bases at V and 10 bases at J, with 18 bases between the two ends. Germline lookup yields CDR1 SNHLY and CDR2 FYNNEI. The CDR3 nucleotides read TGTGCCAGCAGTGAACAACAGGGACACCCCAACCAGTACTTC. Translating it yields CASSEQQGHPNQYF.

The chain employs TRBV4-3 and TRBJ1-2; D is uncertain. CDR1 and CDR2 from the germline V gene are LGHNA and YSLEER. The CDR3 is 14 amino acids. Between the trimmed V and J ends, which lost 2 bases and 4 bases, there was a span of 11 bases. The CDR3 here is CASSQTSEAYGYTF. The CDR3 DNA is TGCGCCAGCAGCCAAACCTCTGAGGCCTATGGCTACACCTTC.

This rearrangement joins TRBV4-3 to TRBJ2-1; 9 bases are a match to TRBD1. V gave up 3 bases and J gave up 6 bases; unmatched junction bases: 9. Germline CDR1 LGHNA, CDR2 YSLEER. The CDR3 is 16 residues long. The CDR3 DNA reads as TGCGCCAGCAGCCACCAAACAGGGGGCGAGGCCAATGAGCAGTTCTTC. Translated: CASSHQTGGEANEQFF.

The chain uses TRBV10-3 and TRBJ2-1, with D unclear. The CDR3 is 13 residues long. Between the trimmed V and J ends, which lost 3 bases and 9 bases, there was a span of 12 bases. CDR1 ENHRY and CDR2 SYGVKD come from the germline V gene. The CDR3: CAISDPPRGEQFF. The CDR3 DNA reads TGTGCCATCAGTGACCCCCCCCGAGGTGAGCAGTTCTTC.

This clone was detected a few times. V usage is TRBV25-1 and J usage is TRBJ2-1, with D maybe TRBD2 (6 bases). Germline CDR1 and CDR2: MGHDK and SYGVNS. There are 16 residues in the CDR3. V was trimmed by 8 bases and J by 9 bases, leaving 26 bases between them. CDR3 in DNA: TGTGCCAGCTCTTTCCGAAGGGGCAGGCTGCGGGGTGAGCAGTTCTTC. Translating gives CASSFRRGRLRGEQFF.

This rearrangement joins TRBV11-3 to TRBJ2-1, with 10 bases identical to TRBD1. Germline CDR1 reads SGHNT; CDR2 reads YENEEA. This CDR3 contains 16 residues. V was clipped by 5 bases and J by 8 bases; unmatched bases: 12. CDR3 sequence: CASSLSGTGVFDEQFF. The CDR3 region has the DNA TGTGCCAGCAGCCTGTCCGGGACAGGGGTTTTTGATGAGCAGTTCTTC. Drawing the rest from reference TRBV11-3 and TRBJ2-1, the complete variable domain is EAGVVQSPRYKIIEKKQPVAFWCNPISGHNTLYWYLQNLGQGPELLIRYENEEAVDDSQLPKDRFSAERLKGVDSTLKIQPAELGDSAVYLCASSLSGTGVFDEQFFGPGTRLTVL.

The CDR3 loop is CASSSVVGTNEQFF. The DNA for the CDR3 is TGCGCCAGCAGCTCGGTAGTTGGGACAAATGAGCAGTTCTTC. This rearrangement joins TRBV5-1 to TRBJ2-1, with D tentatively TRBD1 (6 bases). Germline loops: CDR1 SGHRS, CDR2 YFSETQ. There are 14 residues in the CDR3. The V end lost 3 bases, the J end lost 7 bases, and 14 bases lay between the germline ends.

The CDR3, as DNA: TGTGCCAGCAGCTTATCATCCGGACAATGGAGACCTAGGCCCCAGCATTTT. The encoded protein is CASSLSSGQWRPRPQHF. J is TRBJ1-5 and V is TRBV7-9; a weak D match, TRBD1 (5 bases). Germline V gene data show CDR1 as SEHNR and CDR2 as FQNEAQ (reference sequence). Trimming removed 2 bases from V and 9 bases from J, with 23 bases in between. CDR3 length equals 17 residues.

The gene calls are TRBV6-6 and TRBJ1-4, with D uncertain. Per the germline V gene, CDR1 is MNHNY and CDR2 is SVGAGI (reference sequence). V dropped 6 bases and J dropped 8 bases, with 16 bases sitting between them. The CDR3 covers 14 residues. CDR3 region: CASSPASGPEKLFF. CDR3 sequence (DNA): TGTGCCAGCAGCCCCGCCTCAGGTCCCGAAAAACTGTTTTTT.

V usage is TRBV9 and J usage is TRBJ1-5, with TRBD1 matching over 7 bases. The V gene's germline CDR1 is SGDLS and CDR2 YYNGEE. The J segment lost 4 bases and the V segment lost 4 bases, leaving 8 bases of the junction unmatched. This CDR3 contains 15 residues. The CDR3 spells CASSRRGDRNQPQHF. The CDR3 DNA sequence: TGTGCCAGCAGCAGGAGGGGGGACAGAAATCAGCCCCAGCATTTT.

V usage is TRBV2 and J usage is TRBJ1-2; D uncertain. V was cut by 6 bases and J by 4 bases, with 18 bases left in between. The CDR3 extends over 15 amino acids. Germline CDR1 SNHLY, CDR2 FYNNEI. Here the CDR3 DNA reads TGTGCCAGCAGCTGGGAGGGTGGAGGGCTCTATGGCTACACCTTC. It translates to CASSWEGGGLYGYTF. The complete variable domain, with remaining parts taken from reference TRBV2 and TRBJ1-2, reads EPEVTQTPSHQVTQMGQEVILRCVPISNHLYFYWYRQILGQKVEFLVSFYNNEISEKSEIFDDQFSVERPDGSNFTLKIRSTKLEDSAMYFCASSWEGGGLYGYTFGSGTRLTVV.

The chain is built from TRBV27 and TRBJ1-2; TRBD1 agrees at 7 bases. CDR3 length: 14 residues. Germline values: CDR1 MNHEY, CDR2 SMNVEV (reference sequence). The V and J ends lost 0 bases and 3 bases, in that order; junction bases with no gene match: 1. CDR3 region: CASSLSGQYYGYTF. The CDR3 DNA reads as TGTGCCAGCAGTTTATCGGGACAGTACTATGGCTACACCTTC.